This TCR beta chain was documented in a study of beta chain features in type 1 diabetes. The wider study: The study examined 90 million to 130 million sorted cells across all samples.

A sort by CD45RO/CCR7/CD25/CD127/CD95/CD27 yielded CD4+ naive, central memory, regulatory and stem cell-like memory cells. Germline CDR1 is LNHNV and CDR2 is YYDKDF (reference sequence). The CDR3 runs 18 residues. V shed 5 bases, J shed 1 base, and the junction held 11 bases outside the gene matches. With regard to this clone: Its cognate antigen is unknown.

The investigators reverse transcribed all of the isolated RNA, so they sequenced expressed TCRB transcripts. Method: immunoSEQ multiplex PCR; TCRdb's copy keeps in-frame clones and lacks some. The sample consists of a few hundred thousand clones, roughly 14% of them appearing once. Study-wide results and caveats: People with Type 1 diabetes carried modestly yet significantly shorter TCRB CDR3s in all four CD4+ subsets. Sampled from patients, naive, central memory and Treg TCRB repertoires appeared more similar than those sampled from healthy donors.

The TCR comes from a man aged 25-45 years with type 1 diabetes. The sequencing input was naive CD4+ T cells from blood. J is TRBJ1-5 and V is TRBV15, with 10 positions matching TRBD1. CDR3 nucleotide sequence: TGTGCCACCAGCTGGGGACAGGGGAGGGTAAGAAGCAATCAGCCCCAGCATTTT. Translating gives CATSWGQGRVRSNQPQHF. The complete variable domain, with remaining parts taken from reference TRBV15 and TRBJ1-5, reads DAMVIQNPRYQVTQFGKPVTLSCSQTLNHNVMYWYQQKSSQAPKLLFHYYDKDFNNEADTPDNFQSRRPNTSFCFLDIRSPGLGDTAMYLCATSWGQGRVRSNQPQHFGDGTRLSIL.